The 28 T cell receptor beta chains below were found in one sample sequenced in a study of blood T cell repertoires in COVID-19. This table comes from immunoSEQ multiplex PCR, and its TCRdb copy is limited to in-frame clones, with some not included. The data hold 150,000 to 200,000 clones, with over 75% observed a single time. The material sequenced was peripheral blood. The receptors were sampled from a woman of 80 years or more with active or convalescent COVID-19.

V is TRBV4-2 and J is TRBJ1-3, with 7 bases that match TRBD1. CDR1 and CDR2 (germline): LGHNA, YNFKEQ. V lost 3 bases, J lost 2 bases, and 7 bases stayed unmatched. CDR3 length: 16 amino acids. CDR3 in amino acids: CASSHRTGRAGNTIYF. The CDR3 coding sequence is TGTGCCAGCAGCCATCGGACAGGTAGAGCTGGAAACACCATATATTTT.

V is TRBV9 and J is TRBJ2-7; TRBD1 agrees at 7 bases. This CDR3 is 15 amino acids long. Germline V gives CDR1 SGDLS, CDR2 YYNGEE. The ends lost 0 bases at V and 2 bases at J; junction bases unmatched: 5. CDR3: CASSVEPGQTYEQYF. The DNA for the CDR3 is TGTGCCAGCAGCGTAGAGCCGGGACAGACCTACGAGCAGTACTTC.

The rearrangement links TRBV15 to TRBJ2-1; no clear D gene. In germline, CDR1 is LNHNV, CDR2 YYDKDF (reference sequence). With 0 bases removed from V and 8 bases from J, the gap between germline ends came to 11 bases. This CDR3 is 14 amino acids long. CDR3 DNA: TGTGCCACCAGCAGAGATTGGGCGTACGATGAGCAGTTCTTC. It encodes CATSRDWAYDEQFF.

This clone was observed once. CDR3 protein: CASRDRPANTGELFF. CDR3 nucleotides: TGTGCCAGTAGGGACAGGCCGGCGAACACCGGGGAGCTGTTTTTT. V is TRBV19 and J is TRBJ2-2; 7 bases are a match to TRBD1. The CDR3 extends over 15 amino acids. V lost 6 bases, J lost 0 bases, and 4 bases stayed unmatched. Looked up from germline, CDR1 is LNHDA and CDR2 is SQIVND (reference sequence).

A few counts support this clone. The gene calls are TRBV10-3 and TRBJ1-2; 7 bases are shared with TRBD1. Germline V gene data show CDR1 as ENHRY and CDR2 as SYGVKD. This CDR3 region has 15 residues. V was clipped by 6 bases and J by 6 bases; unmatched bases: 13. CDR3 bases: TGTGCCATCAGCCCATGGCACACAGGGGACAATGGCTACACCTTC. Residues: CAISPWHTGDNGYTF.

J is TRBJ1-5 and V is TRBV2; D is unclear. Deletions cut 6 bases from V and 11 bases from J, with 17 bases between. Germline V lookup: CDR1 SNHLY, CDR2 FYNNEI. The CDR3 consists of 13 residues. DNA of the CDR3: TGTGCCAGCAGCGAACCTCCGGGTACCGCCCAGCATTTT. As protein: CASSEPPGTAQHF. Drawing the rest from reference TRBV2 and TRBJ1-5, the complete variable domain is EPEVTQTPSHQVTQMGQEVILRCVPISNHLYFYWYRQILGQKVEFLVSFYNNEISEKSEIFDDQFSVERPDGSNFTLKIRSTKLEDSAMYFCASSEPPGTAQHFGDGTRLSIL.

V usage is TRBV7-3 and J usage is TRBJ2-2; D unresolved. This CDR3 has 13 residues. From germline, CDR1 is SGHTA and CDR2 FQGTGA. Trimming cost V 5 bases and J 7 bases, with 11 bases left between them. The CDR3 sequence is CASSAMMVGELFF. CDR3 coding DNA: TGTGCCAGCAGCGCGATGATGGTCGGGGAGCTGTTTTTT.

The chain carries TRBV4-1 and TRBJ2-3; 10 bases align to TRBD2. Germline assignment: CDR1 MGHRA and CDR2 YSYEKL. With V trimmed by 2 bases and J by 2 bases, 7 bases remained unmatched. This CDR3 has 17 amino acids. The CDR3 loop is CASSQSPSGGPTDTQYF. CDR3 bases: TGCGCCAGCAGCCAAAGCCCTAGCGGGGGACCCACAGATACGCAGTATTTT.

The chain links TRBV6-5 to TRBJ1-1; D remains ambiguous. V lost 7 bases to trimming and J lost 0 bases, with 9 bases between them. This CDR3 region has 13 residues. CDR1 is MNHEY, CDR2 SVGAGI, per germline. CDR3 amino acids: CASTEGVNTEAFF. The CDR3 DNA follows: TGTGCCAGCACCGAGGGAGTGAACACTGAAGCTTTCTTT.

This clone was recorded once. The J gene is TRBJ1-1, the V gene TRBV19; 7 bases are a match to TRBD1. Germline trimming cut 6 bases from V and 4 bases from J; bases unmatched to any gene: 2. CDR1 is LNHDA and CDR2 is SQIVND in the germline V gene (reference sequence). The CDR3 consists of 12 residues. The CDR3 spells CASSRGSTEAFF. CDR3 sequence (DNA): TGTGCCAGTAGCAGGGGGAGCACTGAAGCTTTCTTT.

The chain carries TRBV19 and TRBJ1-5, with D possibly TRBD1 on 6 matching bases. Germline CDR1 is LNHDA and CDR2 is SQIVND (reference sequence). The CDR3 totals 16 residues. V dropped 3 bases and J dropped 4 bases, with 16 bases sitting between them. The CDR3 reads CASSIPGTPQNQPQHF. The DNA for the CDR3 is TGTGCCAGTAGTATCCCCGGGACACCGCAGAATCAGCCCCAGCATTTT.

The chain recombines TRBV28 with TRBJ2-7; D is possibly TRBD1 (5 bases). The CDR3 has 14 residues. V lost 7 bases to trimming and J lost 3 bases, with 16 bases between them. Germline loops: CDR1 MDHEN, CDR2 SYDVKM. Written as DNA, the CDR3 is TGTGCCAGCACCCGCGGAACAGGAGTCTACGAGCAGTACTTC. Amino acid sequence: CASTRGTGVYEQYF.

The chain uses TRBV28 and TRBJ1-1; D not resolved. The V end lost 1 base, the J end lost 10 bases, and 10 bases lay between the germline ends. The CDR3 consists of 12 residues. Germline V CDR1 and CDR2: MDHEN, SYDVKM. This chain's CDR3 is CASSLYTGGAFF. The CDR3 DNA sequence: TGTGCCAGCAGTTTATACACCGGAGGAGCTTTCTTT.

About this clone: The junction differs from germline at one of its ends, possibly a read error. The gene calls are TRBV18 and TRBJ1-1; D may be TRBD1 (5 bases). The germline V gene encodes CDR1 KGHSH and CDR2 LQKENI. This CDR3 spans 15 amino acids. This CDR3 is CASSPRRGGNTEAFF. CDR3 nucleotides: TGTGCCAGCTCCCCACGGAGGGGAGGGAACACTGAAGCTTTCTTT. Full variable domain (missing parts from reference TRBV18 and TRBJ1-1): NAGVMQNPRHLVRRRGQEARLRCSPMKGHSHVYWYRQLPEEGLKFMVYLQKENIIDESGMPKERFSAEFPKEGPSILRIQQVVRGDSAAYFCASSPRRGGNTEAFFGQGTRLTVV.

The CDR3 DNA reads as TGTGCCAGCAGTTACTCGGGGGGGCGGTGGGAAAAACTGTTTTTT. Amino acids: CASSYSGGRWEKLFF. This chain connects TRBV6-5 to TRBJ1-4; tentatively, D is TRBD1 (6 bases). Trimming stripped 0 bases from V and 8 bases from J, with 13 bases between. The CDR3 runs 15 residues. Looked up from germline, CDR1 is MNHEY and CDR2 is SVGAGI.

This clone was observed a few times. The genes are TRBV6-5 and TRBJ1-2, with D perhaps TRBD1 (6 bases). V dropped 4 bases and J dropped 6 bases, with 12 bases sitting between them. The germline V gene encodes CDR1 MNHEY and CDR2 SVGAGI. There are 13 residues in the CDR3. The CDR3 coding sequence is TGTGCCAGCAGTTCTGGGACACACGATGGCTACACCTTC. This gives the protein CASSSGTHDGYTF.

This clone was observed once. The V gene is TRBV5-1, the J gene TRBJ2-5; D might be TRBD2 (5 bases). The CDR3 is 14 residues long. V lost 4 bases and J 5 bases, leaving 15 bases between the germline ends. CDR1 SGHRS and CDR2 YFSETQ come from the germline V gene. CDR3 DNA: TGCGCCAGCAGCCCGGGGATCCCTAGGGAGACCCAGTACTTC. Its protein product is CASSPGIPRETQYF.

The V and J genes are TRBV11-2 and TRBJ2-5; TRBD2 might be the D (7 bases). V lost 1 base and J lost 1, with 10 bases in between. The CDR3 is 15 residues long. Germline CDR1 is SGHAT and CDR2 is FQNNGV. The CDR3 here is CASSLGGGLQETQYF. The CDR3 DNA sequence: TGTGCCAGCAGCTTAGGGGGGGGGCTCCAAGAGACCCAGTACTTC.

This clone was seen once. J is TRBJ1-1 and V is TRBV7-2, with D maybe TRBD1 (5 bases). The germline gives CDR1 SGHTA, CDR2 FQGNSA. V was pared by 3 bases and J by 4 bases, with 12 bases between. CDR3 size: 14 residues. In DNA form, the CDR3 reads TGTGCCAGCAGCTTCGGGGGTCGTGGCACTGAAGCTTTCTTT. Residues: CASSFGGRGTEAFF.

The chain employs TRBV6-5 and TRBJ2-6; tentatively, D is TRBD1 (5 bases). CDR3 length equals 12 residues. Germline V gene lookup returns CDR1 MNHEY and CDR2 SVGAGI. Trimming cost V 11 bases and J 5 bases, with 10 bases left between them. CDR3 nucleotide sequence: TGTGCCGCGCAGGACAGGGCCAACGTCCTGACTTTC. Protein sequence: CAAQDRANVLTF.

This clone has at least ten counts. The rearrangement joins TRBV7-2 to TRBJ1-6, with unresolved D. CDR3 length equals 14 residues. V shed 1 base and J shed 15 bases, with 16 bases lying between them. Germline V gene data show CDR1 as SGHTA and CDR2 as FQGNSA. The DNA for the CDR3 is TGTGCCAGCAGCTTAGGTTTTGGGCTTTCGTTCCTCCACTTT. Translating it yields CASSLGFGLSFLHF.

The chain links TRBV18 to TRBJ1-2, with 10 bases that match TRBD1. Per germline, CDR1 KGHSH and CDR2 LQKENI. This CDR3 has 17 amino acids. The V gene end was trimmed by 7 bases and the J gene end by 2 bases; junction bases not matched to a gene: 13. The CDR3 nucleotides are TGTGCCAGCTACCAAGGACTCCGGGACAGGGGCAACTATGGCTACACCTTC. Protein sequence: CASYQGLRDRGNYGYTF.

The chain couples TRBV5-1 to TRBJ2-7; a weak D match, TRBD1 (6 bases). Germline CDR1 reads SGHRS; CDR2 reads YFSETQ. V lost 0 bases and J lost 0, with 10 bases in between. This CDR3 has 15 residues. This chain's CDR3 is CASSLAQGYSYEQYF. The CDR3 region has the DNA TGCGCCAGCAGCTTGGCTCAGGGGTACTCCTACGAGCAGTACTTC.

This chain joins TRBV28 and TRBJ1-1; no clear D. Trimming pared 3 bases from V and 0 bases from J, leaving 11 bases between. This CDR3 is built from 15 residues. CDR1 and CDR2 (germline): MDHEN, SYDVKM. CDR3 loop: CASSFRPGMNTEAFF. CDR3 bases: TGTGCCAGCAGTTTCAGGCCGGGAATGAACACTGAAGCTTTCTTT.

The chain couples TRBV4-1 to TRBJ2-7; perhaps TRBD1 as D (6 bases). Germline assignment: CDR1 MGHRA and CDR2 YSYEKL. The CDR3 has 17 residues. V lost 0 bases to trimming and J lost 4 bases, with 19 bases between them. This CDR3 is CASSQERRAWGQYEQYF. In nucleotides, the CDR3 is TGCGCCAGCAGCCAAGAACGGCGGGCTTGGGGGCAATACGAGCAGTACTTC.

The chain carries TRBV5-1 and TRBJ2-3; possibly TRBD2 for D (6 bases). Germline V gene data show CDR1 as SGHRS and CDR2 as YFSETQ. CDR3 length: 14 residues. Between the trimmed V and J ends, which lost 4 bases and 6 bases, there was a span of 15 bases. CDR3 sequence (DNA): TGCGCCAGCAGCCTCCTCGGCGGGGATGATACGCAGTATTTT. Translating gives CASSLLGGDDTQYF.

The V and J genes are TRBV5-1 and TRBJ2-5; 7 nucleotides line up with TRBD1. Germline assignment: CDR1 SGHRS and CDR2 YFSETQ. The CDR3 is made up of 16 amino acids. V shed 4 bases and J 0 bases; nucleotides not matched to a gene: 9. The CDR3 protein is CASSTGTVSYQETQYF. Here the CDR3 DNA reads TGCGCCAGCAGCACTGGGACAGTGTCGTACCAAGAGACCCAGTACTTC.

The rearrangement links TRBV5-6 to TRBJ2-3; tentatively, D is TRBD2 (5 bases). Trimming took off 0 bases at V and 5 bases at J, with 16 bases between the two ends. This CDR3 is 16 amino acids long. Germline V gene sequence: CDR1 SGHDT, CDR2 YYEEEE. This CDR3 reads CASSLGPPLEGDTQYF. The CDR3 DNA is TGTGCCAGCAGCTTGGGGCCCCCTTTAGAGGGAGATACGCAGTATTTT.